This TCR beta chain originates from a study of control samples from healthy donors and cancer patients. Repertoires were generated with immunoSEQ multiplex PCR, while TCRdb's copy carries only in-frame clones and drops some. In the table there are roughly 400,000 clones, more than 80% of which are singletons. The CDR3 consists of 13 residues. In germline, CDR1 is LNHNV, CDR2 YYDKDF (reference sequence). V shed 1 base and J shed 7 bases, with 8 bases lying between them. The source material was PBMCs. The receptor comes from a man aged 40-55 years with head and neck cancer. The chain employs TRBV15 and TRBJ2-1; D may be TRBD2 (6 bases). The CDR3 nucleotides are TGTGCCACCAGCAGAGTCGCGGGGAATGAGCAGTTCTTC. It translates to CATSRVAGNEQFF.